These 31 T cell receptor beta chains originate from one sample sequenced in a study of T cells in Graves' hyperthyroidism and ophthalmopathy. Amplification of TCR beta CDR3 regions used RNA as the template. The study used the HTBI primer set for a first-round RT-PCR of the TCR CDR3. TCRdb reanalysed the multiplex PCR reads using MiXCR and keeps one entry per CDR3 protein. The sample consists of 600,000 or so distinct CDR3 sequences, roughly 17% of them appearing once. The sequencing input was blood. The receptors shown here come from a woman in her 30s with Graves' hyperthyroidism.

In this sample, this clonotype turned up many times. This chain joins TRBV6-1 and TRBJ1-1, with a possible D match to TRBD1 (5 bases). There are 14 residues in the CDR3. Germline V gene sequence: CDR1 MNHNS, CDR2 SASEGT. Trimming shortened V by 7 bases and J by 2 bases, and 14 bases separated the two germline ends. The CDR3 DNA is TGTGCCAGCACCCCCGGGCAGGGCAACACTGAAGCTTTCTTT. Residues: CASTPGQGNTEAFF.

DNA of the CDR3: TGTGCCAGCAGTTATTTGGGCGGGAGAGGCACCGGGGAGCTGTTTTTT. This sequence encodes CASSYLGGRGTGELFF. J is TRBJ2-2 and V is TRBV12-3 or TRBV12-4; 7 nucleotides agree with TRBD2. V lost 4 bases and J lost 4; bases outside the gene matches: 9. This CDR3 is 16 amino acids long.

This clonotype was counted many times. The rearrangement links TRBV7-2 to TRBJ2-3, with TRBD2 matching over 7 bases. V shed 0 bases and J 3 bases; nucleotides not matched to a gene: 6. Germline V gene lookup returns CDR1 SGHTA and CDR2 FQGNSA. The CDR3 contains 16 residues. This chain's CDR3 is CASSLAGGSWTDTQYF. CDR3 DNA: TGTGCCAGCAGCTTAGCGGGCGGGAGCTGGACAGATACGCAGTATTTT. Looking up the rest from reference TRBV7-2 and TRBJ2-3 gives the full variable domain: GAGVSQSPSNKVTEKGKDVELRCDPISGHTALYWYRQSLGQGLEFLIYFQGNSAPDKSGLPSDRFSAERTGGSVSTLTIQRTQQEDSAVYLCASSLAGGSWTDTQYFGPGTRLTVL.

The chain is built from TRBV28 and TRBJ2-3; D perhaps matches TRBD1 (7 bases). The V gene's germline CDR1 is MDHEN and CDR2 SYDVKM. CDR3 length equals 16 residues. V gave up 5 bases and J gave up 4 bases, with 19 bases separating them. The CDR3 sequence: CASSTWDRPSADTQYF. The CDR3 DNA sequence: TGTGCCAGCAGTACATGGGACAGACCTAGCGCAGATACGCAGTATTTT.

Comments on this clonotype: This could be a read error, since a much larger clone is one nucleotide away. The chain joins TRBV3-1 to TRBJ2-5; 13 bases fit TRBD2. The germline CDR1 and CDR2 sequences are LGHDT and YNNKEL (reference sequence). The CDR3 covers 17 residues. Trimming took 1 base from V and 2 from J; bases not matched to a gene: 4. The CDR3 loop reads CASSQGRTSGSQETQYF. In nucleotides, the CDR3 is TGTGCCAGCAGCCAAGGCCGGACTAGCGGGAGTCAAGAGACCCAGTACTTC.

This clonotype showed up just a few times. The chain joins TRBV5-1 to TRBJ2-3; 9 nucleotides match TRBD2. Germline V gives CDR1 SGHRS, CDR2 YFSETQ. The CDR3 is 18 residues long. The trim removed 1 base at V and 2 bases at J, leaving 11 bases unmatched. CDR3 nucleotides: TGCGCCAGCAGCTTGCGGAGTCCAGCGGGAGGTTCCACAGATACGCAGTATTTT. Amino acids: CASSLRSPAGGSTDTQYF. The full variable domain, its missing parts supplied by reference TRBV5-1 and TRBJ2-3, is KAGVTQTPRYLIKTRGQQVTLSCSPISGHRSVSWYQQTPGQGLQFLFEYFSETQRNKGNFPGRFSGRQFSNSRSEMNVSTLELGDSALYLCASSLRSPAGGSTDTQYFGPGTRLTVL.

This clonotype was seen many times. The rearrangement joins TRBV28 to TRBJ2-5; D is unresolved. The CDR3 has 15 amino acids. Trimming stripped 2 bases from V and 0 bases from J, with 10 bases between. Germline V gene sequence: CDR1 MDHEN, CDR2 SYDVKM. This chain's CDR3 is CASSLGSGYQETQYF. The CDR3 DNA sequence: TGTGCCAGCAGTTTAGGTTCGGGTTACCAAGAGACCCAGTACTTC.

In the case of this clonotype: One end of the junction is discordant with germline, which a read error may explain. CDR3 amino acids: CASSYGTSLDF. The DNA of the CDR3 is TGTGCCAGCAGTTACGGGACCTCCTTGGACTTC. The chain couples TRBV6-2 or TRBV6-3 to TRBJ2-5; D is tentatively TRBD1 or TRBD2 (5 bases each). This CDR3 contains 11 residues. Looked up from germline, CDR1 is MNHEY and CDR2 is SVGEGT.

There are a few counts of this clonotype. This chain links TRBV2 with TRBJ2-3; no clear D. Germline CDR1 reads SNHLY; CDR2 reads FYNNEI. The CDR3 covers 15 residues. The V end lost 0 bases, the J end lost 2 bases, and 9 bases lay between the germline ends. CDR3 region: CASSEASRNTDTQYF. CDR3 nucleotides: TGTGCCAGCAGTGAAGCATCTAGAAACACAGATACGCAGTATTTT.

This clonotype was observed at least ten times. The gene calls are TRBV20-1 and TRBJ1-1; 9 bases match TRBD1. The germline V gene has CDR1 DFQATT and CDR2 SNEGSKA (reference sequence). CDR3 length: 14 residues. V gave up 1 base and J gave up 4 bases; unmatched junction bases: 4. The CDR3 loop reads CSARATGGGTEAFF. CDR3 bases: TGCAGTGCTAGAGCGACAGGGGGTGGCACTGAAGCTTTCTTT.

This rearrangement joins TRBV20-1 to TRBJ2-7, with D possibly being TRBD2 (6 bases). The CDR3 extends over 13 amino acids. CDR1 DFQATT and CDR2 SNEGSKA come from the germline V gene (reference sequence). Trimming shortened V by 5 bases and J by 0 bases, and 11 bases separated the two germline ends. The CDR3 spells CSAYGSGSYEQYF. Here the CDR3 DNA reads TGCAGTGCTTATGGTAGCGGCTCCTACGAGCAGTACTTC.

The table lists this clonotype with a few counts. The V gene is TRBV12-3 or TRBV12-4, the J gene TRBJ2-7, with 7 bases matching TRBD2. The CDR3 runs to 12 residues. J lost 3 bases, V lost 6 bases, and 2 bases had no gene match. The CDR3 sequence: CASRRGSYEQYF. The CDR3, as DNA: TGTGCCAGCAGGCGGGGGAGCTACGAGCAGTACTTC.

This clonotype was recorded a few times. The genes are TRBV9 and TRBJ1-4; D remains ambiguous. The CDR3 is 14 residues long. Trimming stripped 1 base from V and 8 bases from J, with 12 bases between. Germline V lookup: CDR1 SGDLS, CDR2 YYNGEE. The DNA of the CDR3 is TGTGCCAGCAGCGTATCGGTTTCTCGGGAAAAACTGTTTTTT. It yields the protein CASSVSVSREKLFF. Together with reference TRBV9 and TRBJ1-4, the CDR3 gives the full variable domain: DSGVTQTPKHLITATGQRVTLRCSPRSGDLSVYWYQQSLDQGLQFLIQYYNGEERAKGNILERFSAQQFPDLHSELNLSSLELGDSALYFCASSVSVSREKLFFGSGTQLSVL.

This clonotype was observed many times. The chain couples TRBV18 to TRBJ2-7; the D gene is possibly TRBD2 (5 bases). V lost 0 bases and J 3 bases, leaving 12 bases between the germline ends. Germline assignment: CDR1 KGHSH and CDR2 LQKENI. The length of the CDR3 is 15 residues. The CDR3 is CASSPPGVPGYEQYF. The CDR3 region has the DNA TGTGCCAGCTCACCACCGGGAGTTCCAGGCTACGAGCAGTACTTC.

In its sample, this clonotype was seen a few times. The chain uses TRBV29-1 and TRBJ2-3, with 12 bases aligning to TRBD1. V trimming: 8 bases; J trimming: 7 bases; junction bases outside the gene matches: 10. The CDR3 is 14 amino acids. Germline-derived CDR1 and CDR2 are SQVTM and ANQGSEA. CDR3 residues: CSTSAGTGGNTQYF. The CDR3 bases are TGCAGCACCAGTGCCGGGACAGGGGGCAATACGCAGTATTTT.

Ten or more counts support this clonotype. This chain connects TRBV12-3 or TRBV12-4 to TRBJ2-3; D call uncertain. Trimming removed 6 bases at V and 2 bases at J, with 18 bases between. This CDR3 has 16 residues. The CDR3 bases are TGTGCCAGCAGCCAGAACCTTGAAGGCAACACAGATACGCAGTATTTT. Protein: CASSQNLEGNTDTQYF.

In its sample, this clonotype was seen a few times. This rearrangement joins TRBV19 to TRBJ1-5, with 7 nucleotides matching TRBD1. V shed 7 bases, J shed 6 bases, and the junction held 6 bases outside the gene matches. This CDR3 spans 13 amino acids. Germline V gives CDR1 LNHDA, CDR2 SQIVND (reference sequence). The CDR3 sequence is CASKRQGSQPQHF. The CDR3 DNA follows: TGTGCCAGTAAAAGACAGGGCAGTCAGCCCCAGCATTTT.

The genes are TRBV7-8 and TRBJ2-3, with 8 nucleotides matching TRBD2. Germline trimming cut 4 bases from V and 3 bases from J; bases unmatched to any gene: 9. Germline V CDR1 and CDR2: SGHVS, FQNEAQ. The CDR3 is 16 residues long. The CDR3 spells CASSSKSRLATDTQYF. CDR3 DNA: TGTGCCAGCAGCTCGAAATCAAGACTAGCGACAGATACGCAGTATTTT.

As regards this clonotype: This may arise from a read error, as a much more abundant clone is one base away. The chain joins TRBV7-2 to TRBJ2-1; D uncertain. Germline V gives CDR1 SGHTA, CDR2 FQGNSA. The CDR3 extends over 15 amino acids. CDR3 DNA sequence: TGTGACAGCAGCTTAGAAGCTCCGCTTGTCCAGGAGCAGTTCTTC. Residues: CDSSLEAPLVQEQFF.

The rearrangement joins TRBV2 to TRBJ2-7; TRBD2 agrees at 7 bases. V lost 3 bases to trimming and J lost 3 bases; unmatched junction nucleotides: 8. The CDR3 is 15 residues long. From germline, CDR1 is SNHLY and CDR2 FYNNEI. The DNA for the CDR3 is TGTGCCAGCAGTGATTGGGGGGGGAGCTTCTACGAGCAGTACTTC. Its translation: CASSDWGGSFYEQYF. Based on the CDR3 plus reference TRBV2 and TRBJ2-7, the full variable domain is EPEVTQTPSHQVTQMGQEVILRCVPISNHLYFYWYRQILGQKVEFLVSFYNNEISEKSEIFDDQFSVERPDGSNFTLKIRSTKLEDSAMYFCASSDWGGSFYEQYFGPGTRLTVT.

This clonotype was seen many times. CDR3 region: CASSQGQTGSYEQYF. In DNA form, the CDR3 reads TGTGCCAGCAGCCAAGGCCAGACAGGTTCCTACGAGCAGTACTTC. V is TRBV3-1 and J is TRBJ2-7, with D possibly matching TRBD1 (6 bases). The CDR3 loop spans 15 amino acids. V was clipped by 1 base and J by 1 base, with 11 bases between them. The germline gives CDR1 LGHDT, CDR2 YNNKEL (reference sequence).

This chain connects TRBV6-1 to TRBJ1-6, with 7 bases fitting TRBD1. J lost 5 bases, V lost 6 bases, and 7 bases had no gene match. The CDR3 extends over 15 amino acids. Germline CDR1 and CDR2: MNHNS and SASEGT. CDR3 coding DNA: TGTGCCAGCAGAAGCGACGGGACAGATAATTCACCCCTCCACTTT. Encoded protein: CASRSDGTDNSPLHF.

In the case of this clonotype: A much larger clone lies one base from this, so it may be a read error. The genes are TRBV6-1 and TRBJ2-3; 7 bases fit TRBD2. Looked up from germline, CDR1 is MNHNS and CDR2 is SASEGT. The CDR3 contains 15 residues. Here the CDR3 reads CVSTIEGGPTDTQYF. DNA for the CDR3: TGTGTCAGCACGATCGAGGGAGGGCCAACAGATACGCAGTATTTT.

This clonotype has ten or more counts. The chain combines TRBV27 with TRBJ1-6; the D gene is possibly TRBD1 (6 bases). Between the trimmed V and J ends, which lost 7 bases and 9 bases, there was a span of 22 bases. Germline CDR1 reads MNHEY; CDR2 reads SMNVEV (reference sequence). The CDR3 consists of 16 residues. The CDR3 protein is CASKGTGSGPGSPLHF. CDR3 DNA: TGTGCCAGCAAGGGAACAGGGTCGGGCCCTGGTTCACCCCTCCACTTT.

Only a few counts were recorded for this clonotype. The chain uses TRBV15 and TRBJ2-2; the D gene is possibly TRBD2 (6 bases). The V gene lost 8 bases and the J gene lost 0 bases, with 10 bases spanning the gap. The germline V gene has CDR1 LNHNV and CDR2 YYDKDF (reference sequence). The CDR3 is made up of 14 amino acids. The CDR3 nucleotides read TGTGCCACCTCCGGGGGACCGAACACCGGGGAGCTGTTTTTT. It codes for CATSGGPNTGELFF.

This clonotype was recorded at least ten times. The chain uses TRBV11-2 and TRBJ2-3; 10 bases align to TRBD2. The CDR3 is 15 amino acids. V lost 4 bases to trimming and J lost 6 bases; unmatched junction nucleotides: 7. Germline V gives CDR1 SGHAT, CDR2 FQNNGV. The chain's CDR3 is CASSSLAGARDTQYF. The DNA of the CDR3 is TGTGCCAGCAGCTCGCTAGCGGGGGCTAGGGATACGCAGTATTTT.

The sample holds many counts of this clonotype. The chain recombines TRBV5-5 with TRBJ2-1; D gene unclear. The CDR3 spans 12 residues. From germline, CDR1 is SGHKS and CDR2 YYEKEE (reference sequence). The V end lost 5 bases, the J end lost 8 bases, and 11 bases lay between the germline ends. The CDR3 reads CASRGMIDEQFF. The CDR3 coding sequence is TGTGCCAGCAGGGGGATGATCGATGAGCAGTTCTTC.

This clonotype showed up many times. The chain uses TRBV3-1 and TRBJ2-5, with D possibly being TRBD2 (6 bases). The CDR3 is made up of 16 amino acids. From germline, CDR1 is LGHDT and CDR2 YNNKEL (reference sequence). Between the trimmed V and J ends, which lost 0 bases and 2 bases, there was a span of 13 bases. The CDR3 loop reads CASSQDFAGTQETQYF. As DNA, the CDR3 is TGTGCCAGCAGCCAAGATTTCGCAGGGACTCAAGAGACCCAGTACTTC.

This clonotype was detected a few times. CDR3 loop: CASSRGTENYSNQPQHF. The CDR3 DNA sequence: TGTGCCAGCAGTCGCGGGACAGAGAATTATAGCAATCAGCCCCAGCATTTT. The chain carries TRBV6-2 or TRBV6-3 and TRBJ1-5, with TRBD1 matching over 7 bases. V shed 5 bases and J 0 bases; nucleotides not matched to a gene: 10. Germline-derived CDR1 and CDR2 are MNHEY and SVGEGT. The CDR3 contains 17 residues.

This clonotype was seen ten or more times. CDR3 protein: CASSPGHTSNQPQHF. CDR3 DNA sequence: TGTGCCAGCAGCCCAGGACATACTAGCAATCAGCCCCAGCATTTT. The V call is TRBV28, the J call TRBJ1-5; D may be TRBD1 (5 bases). The V end lost 6 bases, the J end lost 0 bases, and 12 bases lay between the germline ends. Germline assignment: CDR1 MDHEN and CDR2 SYDVKM. The CDR3 sequence is 15 residues long. Combining the CDR3 with reference TRBV28 and TRBJ1-5 gives the whole variable domain DVKVTQSSRYLVKRTGEKVFLECVQDMDHENMFWYRQDPGLGLRLIYFSYDVKMKEKGDIPEGYSVSREKKERFSLILESASTNQTSMYLCASSPGHTSNQPQHFGDGTRLSIL.

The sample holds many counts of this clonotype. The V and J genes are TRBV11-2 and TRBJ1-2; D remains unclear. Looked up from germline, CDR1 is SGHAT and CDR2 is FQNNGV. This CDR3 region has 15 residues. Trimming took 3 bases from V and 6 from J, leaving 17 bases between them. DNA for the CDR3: TGTGCCAGCAGCTTTGATCTAACCCCGTGGGATGGCTACACCTTC. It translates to CASSFDLTPWDGYTF.